This TCR beta chain was found in a study of cytomegalovirus exposure and HLA in healthy donors. This CDR3 is 18 amino acids long. Trimming at V came to 1 base and at J to 1 base, leaving 11 bases not matched to a gene. Looked up from germline, CDR1 is SGHDT and CDR2 is YYEEEE. Study-wide points: Some segments of the V type, notably TRBV6-2 and TRBV6-3, were excluded as indistinguishable.

In this sample, this clone turned up a few times. Its target is unknown. Researchers ran the PCR with 60 Vbeta and 13 Jbeta primers. Generated by immunoSEQ multiplex PCR, the TCRdb table keeps only in-frame clones and is missing some. The sample yields more than 95,000 clones, 10% seen once. The V gene is TRBV5-6, the J gene TRBJ2-3, with 8 nucleotides matching TRBD1. The source material was PBMCs. This sequence originates from a man aged 40-55 years in good health and CMV-seropositive. Here the CDR3 reads CASSLLIRRGQGTDTQYF. The CDR3 coding sequence is TGTGCCAGCAGCTTGCTGATTAGAAGGGGACAGGGCACAGATACGCAGTATTTT.